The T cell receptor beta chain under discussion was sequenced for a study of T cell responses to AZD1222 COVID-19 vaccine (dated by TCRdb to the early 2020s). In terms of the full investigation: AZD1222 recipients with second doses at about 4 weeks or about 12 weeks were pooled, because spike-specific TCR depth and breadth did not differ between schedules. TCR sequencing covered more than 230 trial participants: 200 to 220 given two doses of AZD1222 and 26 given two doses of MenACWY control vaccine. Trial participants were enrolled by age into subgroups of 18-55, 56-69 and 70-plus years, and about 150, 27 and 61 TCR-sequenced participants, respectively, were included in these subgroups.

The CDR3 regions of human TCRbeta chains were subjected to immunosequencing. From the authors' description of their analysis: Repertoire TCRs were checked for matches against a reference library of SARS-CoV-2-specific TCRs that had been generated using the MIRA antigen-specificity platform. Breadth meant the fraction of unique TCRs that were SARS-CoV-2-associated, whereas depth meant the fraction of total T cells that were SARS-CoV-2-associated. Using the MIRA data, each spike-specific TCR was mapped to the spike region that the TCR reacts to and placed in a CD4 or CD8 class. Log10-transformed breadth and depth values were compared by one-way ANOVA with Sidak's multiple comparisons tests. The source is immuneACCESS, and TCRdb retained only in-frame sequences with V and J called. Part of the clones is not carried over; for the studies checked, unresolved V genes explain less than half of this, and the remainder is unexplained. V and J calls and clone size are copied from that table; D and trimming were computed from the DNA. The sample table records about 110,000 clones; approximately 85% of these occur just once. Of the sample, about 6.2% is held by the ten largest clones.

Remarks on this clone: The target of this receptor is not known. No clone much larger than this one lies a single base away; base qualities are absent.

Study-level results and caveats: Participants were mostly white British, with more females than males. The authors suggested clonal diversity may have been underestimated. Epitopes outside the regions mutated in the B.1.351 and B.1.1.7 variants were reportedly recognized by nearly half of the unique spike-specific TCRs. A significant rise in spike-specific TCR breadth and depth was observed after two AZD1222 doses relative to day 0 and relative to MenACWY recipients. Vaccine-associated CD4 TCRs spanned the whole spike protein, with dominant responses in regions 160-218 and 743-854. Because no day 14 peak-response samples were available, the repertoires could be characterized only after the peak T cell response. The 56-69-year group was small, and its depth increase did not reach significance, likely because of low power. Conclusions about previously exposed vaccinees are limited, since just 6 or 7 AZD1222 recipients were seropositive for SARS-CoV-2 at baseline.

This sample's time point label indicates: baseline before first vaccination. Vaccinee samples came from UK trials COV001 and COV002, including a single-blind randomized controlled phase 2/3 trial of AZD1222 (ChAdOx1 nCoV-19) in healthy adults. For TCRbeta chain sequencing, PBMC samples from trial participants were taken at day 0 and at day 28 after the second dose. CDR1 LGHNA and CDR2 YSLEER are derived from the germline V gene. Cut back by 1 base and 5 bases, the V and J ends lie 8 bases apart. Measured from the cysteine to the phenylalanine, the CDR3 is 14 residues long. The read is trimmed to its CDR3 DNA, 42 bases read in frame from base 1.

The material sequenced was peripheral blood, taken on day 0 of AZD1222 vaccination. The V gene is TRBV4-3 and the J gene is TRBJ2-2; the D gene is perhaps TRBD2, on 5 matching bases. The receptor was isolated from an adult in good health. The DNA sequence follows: TGCGCCAGCAGCCAAGTGAGGGTTACCGGGGAGCTGTTTTTT. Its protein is CASSQVRVTGELFF.